One and the same sample provided the 27 T cell receptor beta chains below, sequenced in a study of OX40 agonist ivuxolimab in advanced cancers. Assay: immunoSEQ multiplex PCR; the TCRdb copy retains only in-frame clones and omits some. This table holds roughly 23,000 clones, around 77% found once. This sample comprised CD4+ or CD8+ T cells sorted from blood, obtained in a trial of the OX40 agonist ivuxolimab. The receptor set was obtained from an adult with an advanced solid tumor such as melanoma, head and neck, liver or kidney cancer.

The chain couples TRBV19 to TRBJ1-5; D gene unclear. CDR3 length: 13 residues. Trimming shortened V by 4 bases and J by 5 bases, and 9 bases separated the two germline ends. Germline CDR1 LNHDA, CDR2 SQIVND (reference sequence). CDR3 bases: TGTGCCAGTAGTAAGCGGGAGTATCAGCCCCAGCATTTT. Amino acids: CASSKREYQPQHF.

The chain joins TRBV10-3 to TRBJ2-2; 14 bases align to TRBD2. The CDR3 loop spans 17 amino acids. CDR1 and CDR2 (germline): ENHRY, SYGVKD. V gave up 6 bases and J gave up 8 bases; unmatched junction bases: 11. The DNA for the CDR3 is TGTGCCATCAGCCGGACTAGCGGGGGGACCCAGATTGGGGAGCTGTTTTTT. It codes for CAISRTSGGTQIGELFF.

This chain joins TRBV27 and TRBJ1-2, with 9 bases that match TRBD1. J was trimmed by 7 bases and V by 2 bases; bases with no gene match: 11. CDR3 length equals 16 residues. The germline gives CDR1 MNHEY, CDR2 SMNVEV (reference sequence). DNA of the CDR3: TGTGCCAGCAGTTTACTACCACAGGGGGCTGAGAGTGGCTACACCTTC. Its translation: CASSLLPQGAESGYTF.

This chain links TRBV19 with TRBJ2-7; TRBD1 matches 11 bases. CDR1 and CDR2 from the germline V gene are LNHDA and SQIVND (reference sequence). CDR3 length: 15 residues. V shed 4 bases, J shed 5 bases, and the junction held 7 bases outside the gene matches. For the CDR3, the DNA is TGTGCCAGTAGTAAAGGGACAGGGGGTCCCCACGAGCAGTACTTC. This sequence encodes CASSKGTGGPHEQYF.

This chain links TRBV6-1 with TRBJ1-1; no clear D gene. The germline CDR1 and CDR2 sequences are MNHNS and SASEGT. V lost 5 bases and J lost 7, with 8 bases in between. The CDR3 runs to 11 residues. CDR3 residues: CASSYLSEAFF. DNA for the CDR3: TGTGCCAGCAGTTACCTGAGTGAAGCTTTCTTT.

This chain joins TRBV4-1 and TRBJ1-1, with D unresolved. The V end was cut by 3 bases, the J end by 1 base, with 15 bases between. CDR3 length: 16 amino acids. Germline CDR1 and CDR2: MGHRA and YSYEKL. CDR3 sequence (DNA): TGCGCCAGCAGCCAGCCTATGGGCAGAGAGAACACTGAAGCTTTCTTT. Translating gives CASSQPMGRENTEAFF.

Note on this clone: Within the sample, other DNA sequences also encode this same CDR3. V and J are TRBV6-1 and TRBJ2-7; D is perhaps TRBD1 (5 bases). The CDR3 contains 12 residues. In germline, CDR1 is MNHNS, CDR2 SASEGT. V shed 4 bases and J shed 3 bases, with 7 bases lying between them. CDR3 in DNA: TGTGCCAGCAGTGGAGACAGCTACGAGCAGTACTTC. It codes for CASSGDSYEQYF.

This rearrangement joins TRBV6-5 to TRBJ1-1; D may be TRBD1 (5 bases). V lost 0 bases to trimming and J lost 4 bases, with 9 bases between them. The length of the CDR3 is 14 residues. The germline gives CDR1 MNHEY, CDR2 SVGAGI. This CDR3 reads CASSYSSGATEAFF. DNA for the CDR3: TGTGCCAGCAGTTACTCGAGCGGGGCCACTGAAGCTTTCTTT.

The chain is built from TRBV4-2 and TRBJ1-5; D not resolved. Germline V gene sequence: CDR1 LGHNA, CDR2 YNFKEQ. The germline V and J ends were trimmed by 0 bases and 3 bases, with 6 bases remaining between them. This CDR3 spans 14 amino acids. This CDR3 reads CASSQERFNQPQHF. Here the CDR3 DNA reads TGTGCCAGCAGCCAAGAGAGATTCAATCAGCCCCAGCATTTT.

The chain recombines TRBV10-3 with TRBJ1-2; D is uncertain. This CDR3 comprises 17 residues. The V end was cut by 8 bases, the J end by 1 base, with 23 bases between. Germline V gene sequence: CDR1 ENHRY, CDR2 SYGVKD. The CDR3 here is CAIFPETPNFFNYGYTF. The CDR3 coding sequence is TGTGCCATCTTCCCTGAAACTCCCAACTTCTTTAACTATGGCTACACCTTC.

This clone occurred a few times. The chain has TRBV9 and TRBJ2-3; 7 bases fit TRBD1. Germline assignment: CDR1 SGDLS and CDR2 YYNGEE. V lost 0 bases and J lost 4; bases outside the gene matches: 2. The CDR3 covers 14 residues. The CDR3 DNA is TGTGCCAGCAGCGTAGAGGGGGCCGCAGATACGCAGTATTTT. This encodes CASSVEGAADTQYF.

The rearrangement links TRBV11-3 to TRBJ1-6; TRBD1 is a possible D gene (6 bases). This CDR3 region has 19 residues. Germline V gene lookup returns CDR1 SGHNT and CDR2 YENEEA. Deletions cut 2 bases from V and 10 bases from J, with 27 bases between. CDR3 in amino acids: CASSLSRLVTGDTWSPLHF. In DNA form, the CDR3 reads TGTGCCAGCAGCTTATCTCGGCTTGTGACCGGGGACACCTGGTCACCCCTCCACTTT.

This sequence joins TRBV9 and TRBJ1-1; D is ambiguous. The CDR3 runs 14 residues. Germline assignment: CDR1 SGDLS and CDR2 YYNGEE. Trimming removed 0 bases at V and 5 bases at J, with 11 bases between. The CDR3: CASSVEGGATEAFF. The CDR3, as DNA: TGTGCCAGCAGCGTAGAGGGAGGTGCGACTGAAGCTTTCTTT.

The V call is TRBV6-1, the J call TRBJ1-4; D may be TRBD1 (5 bases). CDR1 and CDR2 from the germline V gene are MNHNS and SASEGT. The CDR3 has 17 residues. V was shortened by 2 bases and J by 1 base, with 14 bases between the two germline ends. For the CDR3, the DNA is TGTGCCAGCAGTGAATTTTGGCAGGGTTTAACTAATGAAAAACTGTTTTTT. Protein: CASSEFWQGLTNEKLFF.

The genes are TRBV29-1 and TRBJ2-7; a weak D match, TRBD2 (5 bases). CDR1 SQVTM and CDR2 ANQGSEA come from the germline V gene. This CDR3 comprises 12 residues. The V end was cut by 5 bases, the J end by 5 bases, with 13 bases between. In nucleotides, the CDR3 is TGCAGCGTTCTTGTGAGCGGCGACGAGCAGTACTTC. Encoded protein: CSVLVSGDEQYF.

The chain recombines TRBV6-5 with TRBJ1-2, with 8 bases that match TRBD1. The length of the CDR3 is 15 residues. Per germline, CDR1 MNHEY and CDR2 SVGAGI. The J segment lost 4 bases and the V segment lost 6 bases, leaving 10 bases of the junction unmatched. The CDR3 here is CASSPRGLGGYGYTF. In nucleotides, the CDR3 is TGTGCCAGCAGCCCCAGGGGGCTGGGAGGCTATGGCTACACCTTC.

This clone came up a few times. The genes are TRBV5-6 and TRBJ2-7, with D perhaps assigned TRBD1 or TRBD2 (7 bases each). This CDR3 has 11 amino acids. Per the germline V gene, CDR1 is SGHDT and CDR2 is YYEEEE. Trimming shortened V by 4 bases and J by 11 bases, and 13 bases separated the two germline ends. CDR3 coding DNA: TGTGCCAGCAGCCAGGGGGGAGGGGAGTACTTC. This gives the protein CASSQGGGEYF.

In the case of this clone: This sequence may be a read error, since a much larger clone differs from it by one base. V usage is TRBV4-2 and J usage is TRBJ1-5; 8 nucleotides agree with TRBD1. Germline V gene sequence: CDR1 LGHNA, CDR2 YNFKEQ. After removal of 2 bases from V and 7 bases from J, the junction contained 7 bases not matched to a gene. The CDR3 contains 15 residues. In DNA, the CDR3 is TGTGCCAGCAGCCAATCTCAGGGGGCCGGGCAGCCCCAGCATTTT. Translating it yields CASSQSQGAGQPQHF.

The chain is built from TRBV5-6 and TRBJ1-2, with 7 bases aligning to TRBD1. The trim removed 4 bases at V and 2 bases at J, leaving 5 bases unmatched. This CDR3 comprises 14 residues. Looked up from germline, CDR1 is SGHDT and CDR2 is YYEEEE. For the CDR3, the DNA is TGTGCCAGCAGCCTACAGGGGATGAACTATGGCTACACCTTC. This codes for CASSLQGMNYGYTF.

For the CDR3, the DNA is TGTGCCAGCAGACCCAGGGGCGCAATAGAAGAGACCCAGTACTTC. Protein sequence: CASRPRGAIEETQYF. V gene TRBV11-2 combines with J gene TRBJ2-5; D is possibly TRBD1 (6 bases). Trimming removed 6 bases at V and 3 bases at J, with 17 bases between. CDR1 SGHAT and CDR2 FQNNGV come from the germline V gene. The CDR3 totals 15 residues.

This clone was counted between two and nine times. The chain employs TRBV2 and TRBJ1-2; tentative D call: TRBD1 (5 bases). The CDR3 totals 14 residues. With 7 bases removed from V and 2 bases from J, the gap between germline ends came to 14 bases. Germline-derived CDR1 and CDR2 are SNHLY and FYNNEI. The CDR3 loop is CASNPGTENYGYTF. The CDR3 region has the DNA TGTGCCAGCAATCCCGGGACGGAAAACTATGGCTACACCTTC.

This chain connects TRBV4-2 to TRBJ2-7, with D unclear. V lost 1 base, J lost 7 bases, and 5 bases lay in between. Germline loops: CDR1 LGHNA, CDR2 YNFKEQ. The CDR3 contains 11 residues. The CDR3 nucleotides read TGTGCCAGCAGCCAAGGGGCAGAGCAGTACTTC. This sequence encodes CASSQGAEQYF.

This clone is categorized as medium-sized. This chain links TRBV4-2 with TRBJ2-1; no reliable D call. Per the germline V gene, CDR1 is LGHNA and CDR2 is YNFKEQ. This CDR3 is built from 14 residues. V gave up 4 bases and J gave up 10 bases, with 17 bases separating them. The CDR3 bases are TGTGCCAGCAGCCGCTTGACCGGCCAGCCAGAGCAGTTCTTC. This codes for CASSRLTGQPEQFF.

Note on this clone: In this CDR3 the conserved last residue, phenylalanine or tryptophan, is missing, so a read error is likely. This chain links TRBV7-9 with TRBJ2-7; D gene uncertain. Germline-derived CDR1 and CDR2 are SEHNR and FQNEAQ (reference sequence). Between the trimmed V and J ends, which lost 7 bases and 0 bases, there was a span of 10 bases. The CDR3 is made up of 13 amino acids. The CDR3 loop is CASTGRDSYEQYL. Written as DNA, the CDR3 is TGTGCCAGCACGGGTAGAGACTCCTACGAGCAGTACCTC.

V and J are TRBV9 and TRBJ2-3, with TRBD2 matching over 8 bases. The CDR3 has 17 amino acids. Germline CDR1 reads SGDLS; CDR2 reads YYNGEE. V dropped 0 bases and J dropped 0; count of bases not matched to a gene: 6. CDR3 loop: CASSVEWPGGSTDTQYF. In nucleotides, the CDR3 is TGTGCCAGCAGCGTAGAGTGGCCGGGGGGGAGCACAGATACGCAGTATTTT.

The J gene is TRBJ2-7, the V gene TRBV4-2; no reliable D call. Germline V gene sequence: CDR1 LGHNA, CDR2 YNFKEQ. CDR3 length: 11 amino acids. The ends were cut back, 5 bases at V and 6 bases at J, with 8 bases in the middle. CDR3 nucleotide sequence: TGTGCCAGCAGCGACCTCGGCGAGCAGTACTTC. It yields the protein CASSDLGEQYF.

This clone appeared a few times. The V call is TRBV4-1, the J call TRBJ1-4; D unresolved. This CDR3 contains 17 residues. Germline V gives CDR1 MGHRA, CDR2 YSYEKL. Trimming removed 7 bases from V and 4 bases from J, with 22 bases in between. The CDR3 nucleotides are TGCGCCAGCACCCTTAGGGCAGTTACGGGCATTAATGAAAAACTGTTTTTT. This translates into CASTLRAVTGINEKLFF.